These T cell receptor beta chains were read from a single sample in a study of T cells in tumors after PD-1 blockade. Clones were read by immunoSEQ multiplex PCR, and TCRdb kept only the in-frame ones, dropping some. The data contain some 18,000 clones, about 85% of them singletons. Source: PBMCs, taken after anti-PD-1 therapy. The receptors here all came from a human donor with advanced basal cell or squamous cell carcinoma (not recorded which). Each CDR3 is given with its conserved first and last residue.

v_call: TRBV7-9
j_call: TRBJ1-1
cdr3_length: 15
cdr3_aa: CASSFHGAVNTEAFF

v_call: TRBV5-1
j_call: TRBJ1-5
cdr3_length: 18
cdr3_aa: CASSLAMSERNSNQPQHF

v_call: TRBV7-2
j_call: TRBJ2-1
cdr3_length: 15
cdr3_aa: CASSFGTSLYNEQFF

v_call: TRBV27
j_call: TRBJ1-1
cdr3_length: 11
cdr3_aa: CASRSGKEAFF

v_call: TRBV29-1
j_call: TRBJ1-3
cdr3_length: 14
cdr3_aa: CSVRTGGSGNTIYF

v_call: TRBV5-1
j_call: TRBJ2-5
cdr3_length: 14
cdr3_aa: CASSAGGVGETQYF

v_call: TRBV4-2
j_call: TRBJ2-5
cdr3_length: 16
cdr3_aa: CASRRTGTENQETQYF

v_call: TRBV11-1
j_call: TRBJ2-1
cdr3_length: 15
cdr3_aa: CASSLVLAGGYEQFF

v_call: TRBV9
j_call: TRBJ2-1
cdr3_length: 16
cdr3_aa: CASSRTALGSYNEQFF

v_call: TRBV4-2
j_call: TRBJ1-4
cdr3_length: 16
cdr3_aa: CASREAGSTTNEKLFF

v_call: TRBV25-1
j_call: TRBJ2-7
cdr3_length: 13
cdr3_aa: CASSPGTPYEQYF

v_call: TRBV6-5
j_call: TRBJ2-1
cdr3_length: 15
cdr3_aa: CASSTGTGIRNEQFF